Listed below are T cell receptor beta chains from one sample, sequenced in a study of regulatory T cells in long-lasting Graves disease. Each CDR3 protein is one row after TCRdb ran MiXCR on the multiplex PCR reads. The profile shows 350,000 to 500,000 distinct CDR3 sequences, around 13% of them singletons. The same specimen was also included in a second study, on T cells in Graves' hyperthyroidism and ophthalmopathy.

Sequences were derived from peripheral blood mononuclear cells (PBMCs), sampled at new diagnosis, from a patient treated with antithyroid drugs. Receptors were obtained from a woman in her 50s with Graves disease. CDR3s include the opening cysteine and the closing phenylalanine or tryptophan. The order of the fields is clone size, CDR3 length, J gene, V gene, D gene, CDR3 DNA, CDR3 protein. D genes are given only for firm matches. A clone size is listed for some rows: how often the clone was seen (once, few, many), or a class if it is expanded.

size: once; length: 15; J: TRBJ2-1; V: TRBV27; D: TRBD2; DNA: TGTGCCAGCAGTCCCGGGACTAGCGGGATTAATGAGCAGTTCTTC; CDR3: CASSPGTSGINEQFF
size: many; length: 15; J: TRBJ2-2; V: TRBV28; D: NA; DNA: TGTGCCAGCAGTTCGCCGGGAGCGAACACCGGGGAGCTGTTTTTT; CDR3: CASSSPGANTGELFF
size: NA; length: 15; J: TRBJ2-2; V: TRBV4-2; D: NA; DNA: TGTGCCAGCAGCCAAGATTTCAGAAGGGCCGGGGAGCTGTTTTTT; CDR3: CASSQDFRRAGELFF
size: many; length: 16; J: TRBJ2-1; V: TRBV2; D: TRBD2; DNA: TGTGCCAGCAGGTCTAGCGGGAGTCTCTCCTACAATGAGCAGTTCTTC; CDR3: CASRSSGSLSYNEQFF
size: few; length: 13; J: TRBJ2-1; V: TRBV29-1; D: NA; DNA: TGCAGCGTCGAGGGACGGCTCCTCAATGAGCAGTTCTTC; CDR3: CSVEGRLLNEQFF
size: few; length: 15; J: TRBJ1-4; V: TRBV5-5; D: TRBD1; DNA: TGTGCCAGCAGCGAATGGGGACAGCTTAATGAAAAACTGTTTTTT; CDR3: CASSEWGQLNEKLFF
size: NA; length: 14; J: TRBJ2-3; V: TRBV5-6; D: TRBD1; DNA: TGTGCCAGCAGCCCGCCGGACAGGGCAGGTACGCAGTATTTT; CDR3: CASSPPDRAGTQYF
size: NA; length: 15; J: TRBJ2-7; V: TRBV6-1; D: TRBD2; DNA: TGTGCCAGCACCGGAGCGGGAGAGGGATACTACGAGCAGTACTTC; CDR3: CASTGAGEGYYEQYF
size: few; length: 15; J: TRBJ2-7; V: TRBV6-6; D: NA; DNA: TGTGCCAGCAGTTACTCGATAGCGACAGCTTACGAGCAGTACTTC; CDR3: CASSYSIATAYEQYF
size: many; length: 14; J: TRBJ2-3; V: TRBV20-1; D: TRBD1; DNA: TGCAGTGCTAGTCTAGGGGGCAGGACAGATACGCAGTATTTT; CDR3: CSASLGGRTDTQYF
size: many; length: 12; J: TRBJ1-1; V: TRBV7-9; D: NA; DNA: TGTGCCAGCAGCTTAGGTTTCTCTGAAGCTTTCTTT; CDR3: CASSLGFSEAFF
size: many; length: 16; J: TRBJ2-7; V: TRBV6-5; D: TRBD2; DNA: TGTGCCAGCAGTTCCCTTCCGGGACTAGCGGGAGTTGAGCAGTACTTC; CDR3: CASSSLPGLAGVEQYF
size: many; length: 13; J: TRBJ1-1; V: TRBV7-2; D: TRBD1; DNA: TGTGCCAGCAGCGGGGACAGGAACACTGAAGCTTTCTTT; CDR3: CASSGDRNTEAFF
size: few; length: 14; J: TRBJ1-2; V: TRBV28; D: NA; DNA: TGTGCCAGCAGTTTTGGGGGGGTGGGCTATGGCTACACCTTC; CDR3: CASSFGGVGYGYTF
size: many; length: 15; J: TRBJ2-1; V: TRBV12-3/TRBV12-4; D: TRBD2; DNA: TGTGCCAGCAGTTTTCGGACTAGCGGGACCAATGAGCAGTTCTTC; CDR3: CASSFRTSGTNEQFF
size: few; length: 13; J: TRBJ2-1; V: TRBV24-1; D: NA; DNA: TGTGCCACCAGTGATCGAAACTACAATGAGCAGTTCTTC; CDR3: CATSDRNYNEQFF
size: many; length: 13; J: TRBJ1-5; V: TRBV2; D: NA; DNA: TGTGCCAGCAAGGAGGGGAGGAATCAGCCCCAGCATTTT; CDR3: CASKEGRNQPQHF
size: NA; length: 16; J: TRBJ2-3; V: TRBV29-1; D: TRBD1; DNA: TGCAGCGTTGAAAGCCCCACCAGGGGGCTGACAGATACGCAGTATTTT; CDR3: CSVESPTRGLTDTQYF
size: many; length: 12; J: TRBJ1-6; V: TRBV6-1; D: NA; DNA: TGTGCCGGGGGTCAGGGTAATTCACCCCTCCACTTT; CDR3: CAGGQGNSPLHF
size: many; length: 14; J: TRBJ1-4; V: TRBV2; D: TRBD1; DNA: TGTGCCAGCGTAAGGACAGGGACTAATGAAAAACTGTTTTTT; CDR3: CASVRTGTNEKLFF
size: few; length: 15; J: TRBJ2-3; V: TRBV20-1; D: TRBD2; DNA: TGCAGTGCTAGTGATACCGGGACTAGCGGAGATACGCAGTATTTT; CDR3: CSASDTGTSGDTQYF
size: many; length: 17; J: TRBJ2-5; V: TRBV7-8; D: NA; DNA: TGTGCCAGCAGCTCCGACCCCTGGGGCGCCCCCCAAGAGACCCAGTACTTC; CDR3: CASSSDPWGAPQETQYF
size: many; length: 16; J: TRBJ2-2; V: TRBV28; D: NA; DNA: TGTGCCAGCAGTTCCTCGGGGGCCGAGAACACCGGGGAGCTGTTTTTT; CDR3: CASSSSGAENTGELFF
size: NA; length: 14; J: TRBJ1-2; V: TRBV5-6; D: NA; DNA: TGTGCCAGCAGCTTGGAACAGTCGTACTATGGCTACACCTTC; CDR3: CASSLEQSYYGYTF
size: NA; length: 17; J: TRBJ2-1; V: TRBV3-1; D: TRBD1; DNA: TGTGCCAGCAGCGGACGCACGGGACAGAGCTCCTACAATGAGCAGTTCTTC; CDR3: CASSGRTGQSSYNEQFF
size: many; length: 18; J: TRBJ2-7; V: TRBV3-1; D: TRBD2; DNA: TGTGCCAGCAGCCAAGCCCCCTCCACTAGCGGGAGTACCTACGAGCAGTACTTC; CDR3: CASSQAPSTSGSTYEQYF
size: few; length: 17; J: TRBJ2-6; V: TRBV10-3; D: NA; DNA: TGTGCCATCAGTGAGGGGGGGAGGACATCTGGGGCCAACGTCCTGACTTTC; CDR3: CAISEGGRTSGANVLTF
size: few; length: 15; J: TRBJ2-7; V: TRBV20-1; D: NA; DNA: TGCAGTGCTAGAGATAGGAGGGCAGGGGGCTACGAGCAGTACTTC; CDR3: CSARDRRAGGYEQYF
size: many; length: 15; J: TRBJ2-1; V: TRBV2; D: TRBD2; DNA: TGTGCCAGCCATACGGGGACTAGCAGCTACAATGAGCAGTTCTTC; CDR3: CASHTGTSSYNEQFF
size: NA; length: 13; J: TRBJ1-4; V: TRBV30; D: TRBD1; DNA: TGTGCCGGACAGGGACAGGGAAGGGAAAAACTGTTTTTT; CDR3: CAGQGQGREKLFF
size: NA; length: 14; J: TRBJ1-2; V: TRBV7-9; D: NA; DNA: TGTGCCAGCAGCCCAATTGGGGGAGCCTATGGCTACACCTTC; CDR3: CASSPIGGAYGYTF
size: medium-sized; length: 12; J: TRBJ2-7; V: TRBV28; D: NA; DNA: TGTGCCAGCAGTCAACAGGGCTACGAGCAGTACTTC; CDR3: CASSQQGYEQYF
size: many; length: 16; J: TRBJ2-3; V: TRBV7-3; D: TRBD1; DNA: TGTGCCAGCAGCTTAGGACGGGACAGGGCTACAGATACGCAGTATTTT; CDR3: CASSLGRDRATDTQYF
size: many; length: 13; J: TRBJ1-2; V: TRBV30; D: NA; DNA: TGTGCCTGGACCCAGGGGCATAGCTATGGCTACACCTTC; CDR3: CAWTQGHSYGYTF
size: many; length: 17; J: TRBJ2-4; V: TRBV2; D: NA; DNA: TGTGCCAGCAGTGAATTGTGGGGGGCACCGACCAAAAACATTCAGTACTTC; CDR3: CASSELWGAPTKNIQYF
size: many; length: 11; J: TRBJ1-2; V: TRBV6-2/TRBV6-3; D: NA; DNA: TGTGCCAGCAGTTATGGGGTTGGCTACACCTTC; CDR3: CASSYGVGYTF
size: NA; length: 15; J: TRBJ2-1; V: TRBV20-1; D: TRBD1; DNA: TGCAGTGCTAGAGATCGGGCAGGGGGCTACAATGAGCAGTTCTTC; CDR3: CSARDRAGGYNEQFF
size: NA; length: 14; J: TRBJ2-3; V: TRBV6-4; D: NA; DNA: TGTGCCAGCAGCCGGGACGGCAGCACAGATACGCAGTATTTT; CDR3: CASSRDGSTDTQYF
size: many; length: 15; J: TRBJ2-7; V: TRBV6-2/TRBV6-3; D: TRBD2; DNA: TGTGCCAGCAGTTACTGGGCTAGCGGGAGCGACGAGCAGTACTTC; CDR3: CASSYWASGSDEQYF
size: many; length: 16; J: TRBJ1-1; V: TRBV27; D: NA; DNA: TGTGCCAGCAGTTTTAGGTCGGCGGGAGTGAACACTGAAGCTTTCTTT; CDR3: CASSFRSAGVNTEAFF
size: many; length: 14; J: TRBJ2-7; V: TRBV28; D: TRBD2; DNA: TGTGCCAGCACCGTTTTCAGCGGGGGACGGGAGCAGTACTTC; CDR3: CASTVFSGGREQYF
size: NA; length: 15; J: TRBJ1-1; V: TRBV5-1; D: NA; DNA: TGCGCCAGCAGCTTGGTTACGGGAACGCTTGGTGAAGCTTTCTTT; CDR3: CASSLVTGTLGEAFF
size: many; length: 14; J: TRBJ1-1; V: TRBV12-3/TRBV12-4; D: NA; DNA: TGTGCCAGCAGACATACCCCAGGGTTGGCTGAAGCTTTCTTT; CDR3: CASRHTPGLAEAFF
size: NA; length: 21; J: TRBJ2-7; V: TRBV13; D: TRBD2; DNA: TGCGCCAGCAGCCATCGGGGGGGTGGTGGACTAGCGGGAGGTTTCGCGCACGAGCAGTACTTC; CDR3: CASSHRGGGGLAGGFAHEQYF
size: once; length: 14; J: TRBJ2-3; V: TRBV5-1; D: TRBD1; DNA: TGCGCCAGCAGCCCAGGACAGGGCACAGATACGGAGTATTTT; CDR3: CASSPGQGTDTEYF
size: NA; length: 15; J: TRBJ1-5; V: TRBV12-3/TRBV12-4; D: NA; DNA: TGTGCCAGCAGTTGGACACAGGGTAGAGATCAGCCCCAGCATTTT; CDR3: CASSWTQGRDQPQHF
size: many; length: 15; J: TRBJ2-1; V: TRBV12-5; D: TRBD2; DNA: TGTGCTAGTGGTTTTTTAGCGGGAGGGTACAATGAGCAGTTCTTC; CDR3: CASGFLAGGYNEQFF
size: many; length: 15; J: TRBJ1-5; V: TRBV20-1; D: TRBD1; DNA: TGCAGTGCTAAACCGACAGGGTCAGTTAGTCAGCCCCAGCATTTT; CDR3: CSAKPTGSVSQPQHF
size: many; length: 14; J: TRBJ1-5; V: TRBV7-2; D: NA; DNA: TGTGCCAGCAGCCCAACAGGGACGGGGCAGCCCCAGCATTTT; CDR3: CASSPTGTGQPQHF
size: NA; length: 14; J: TRBJ1-6; V: TRBV2; D: NA; DNA: TGTGCCAGCAGCCCTAGGATACTTAATTCACCCCTCCACTTT; CDR3: CASSPRILNSPLHF